This section outlines one T cell receptor beta chain sequence together with its context. This clone's antigen is unknown. No base quality values were provided; no much bigger clone lies one nucleotide off. The germline V gene (reference sequence) supplies CDR1 SGHKS and CDR2 YYEKEE. V lost 4 bases and J lost 2 bases, and the count of bases not matched to a germline gene is 7. From the cysteine up to the phenylalanine, the CDR3 has a length of 15 residues. Solely the CDR3 DNA is kept, with 45 bases framed from the first base. This record comes from a study of blood T cell repertoires in COVID-19 (dated by TCRdb to 2018 to 2020). The study in broad terms: The collaborator samples originated in the United States, Italy and Spain and spanned the acute and convalescent phases of COVID-19. Deeply sampled blood TCRbeta repertoires from subjects exposed to, actively infected with, or recovered from COVID-19 were included in the dataset. Samples came from the ongoing ImmuneRACE study (first 160 participants) plus 1,254 subjects from 6 global collaborators. Where HLA class I and class II types were available, the types were taken from metadata supplied by the sample provider, not from assay-based typing. The material from the prospective study consisted of cDNA or gDNA derived from T cells, B-cell-depleted T cells, or PBMCs. Sample metadata almost always included a de-identified subject ID, COVID-19 status, age in years and sex. The repertoires were released in a freely available public database intended as a resource for research on the immune response to SARS-CoV-2.

TCRbeta CDR3 regions were amplified from genomic DNA by means of the immunoSEQ Assay, a bias-controlled multiplex PCR. As for how the authors treated the data: The number of nucleated cells in each sample was estimated from the amplification of reference gene primers within the assay. Sequence reads were collapsed and filtered to measure the absolute abundance of every unique TCRbeta CDR3 rearrangement. For each sample, productive Simpson clonality was calculated as the square root of Simpson's diversity index across productive rearrangements. TCRdb took over this immuneACCESS table, retaining in-frame rearrangements with V and J assigned. Such tables are incomplete; in checked studies, under half of the missing clones stem from an unresolved V gene, and the remainder is unexplained. The V and J calls and the clone size are those of that table, but D and trimming were determined from the DNA. This sample comprises a few hundred thousand clones, about 80% of them detected only once. The top ten clones comprise approximately 3.2% of the sample.

What the study reported, not specific to this receptor: The quantity of clinical and demographic metadata differed by source and by participant and was supplied without curation.

The collaborating institutions used their own protocols to collect whole blood in K2EDTA tubes. For TCRbeta analysis, collaborators shipped samples as frozen whole blood, isolated PBMCs, or DNA extracted from either of those sample types. Sequenced input: peripheral blood. The chain is assembled from TRBV5-5 and TRBJ2-3; 7 middle bases align to TRBD1. The TCR was taken from a woman of 80 years or more with acute or convalescent COVID-19. In nucleotide form, the sequence is TGTGCCAGCAGCCGACAGGGTGGGGACACAGATACGCAGTATTTT. Translation gives CASSRQGGDTDTQYF.